A single sample is the source of the 2 T cell receptor beta chains below, sequenced in a study of shared T cell receptors in the human thymus. The method was immunoSEQ multiplex PCR; TCRdb's version includes in-frame clones alone and lacks a portion of them. The data show under 850,000 clones, 85% to 90% seen once. In addition, the sample was reused for a study of human thymus T cells.

The specimen sequenced was thymocytes. Source of these receptors: a boy under two years old with a congenital heart defect.

The CDR3 loop is CASRRDRGGVGNQPQHF. CDR3 DNA: TGTGCCAGTAGGAGAGACAGGGGAGGCGTGGGGAATCAGCCCCAGCATTTT. This chain uses TRBV19 with TRBJ1-5, with TRBD1 matching 8 bases. The V and J ends lost 6 bases and 4 bases, in that order; junction bases with no gene match: 14. This CDR3 region has 17 residues. Germline V gives CDR1 LNHDA, CDR2 SQIVND (reference sequence).

V gene TRBV5-1 combines with J gene TRBJ2-1; no reliable D call. The CDR3 has 16 amino acids. V gave up 4 bases and J gave up 0 bases, with 14 bases separating them. CDR1 and CDR2 from the germline V gene are SGHRS and YFSETQ. The CDR3 sequence is CASSRRLDPSYNEQFF. The CDR3 DNA follows: TGCGCCAGCAGCCGGAGACTCGACCCCTCCTACAATGAGCAGTTCTTC.